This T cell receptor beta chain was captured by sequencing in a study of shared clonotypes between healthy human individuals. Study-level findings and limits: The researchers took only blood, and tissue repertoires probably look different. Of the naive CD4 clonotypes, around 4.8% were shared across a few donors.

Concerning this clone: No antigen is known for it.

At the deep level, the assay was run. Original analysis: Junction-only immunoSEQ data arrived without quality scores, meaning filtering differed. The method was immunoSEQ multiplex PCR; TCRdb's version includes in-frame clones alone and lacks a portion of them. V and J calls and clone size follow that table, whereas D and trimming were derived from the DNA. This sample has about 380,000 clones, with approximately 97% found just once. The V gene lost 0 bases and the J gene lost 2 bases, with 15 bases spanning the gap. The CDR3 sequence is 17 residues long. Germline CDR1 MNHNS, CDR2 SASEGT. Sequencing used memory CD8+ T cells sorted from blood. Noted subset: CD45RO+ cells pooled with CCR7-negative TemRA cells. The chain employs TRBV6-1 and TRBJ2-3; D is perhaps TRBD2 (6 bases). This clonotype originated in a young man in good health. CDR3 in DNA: TGTGCCAGCAGTGAAGCTCGGGGGAGGCCCTTCACAGATACGCAGTATTTT. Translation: CASSEARGRPFTDTQYF.